The 6 T cell receptor beta chains below come from one sample, sequenced in a study of T cell changes during pregnancy in multiple sclerosis. Here immunoSEQ multiplex PCR was the method, and the copy in TCRdb shows in-frame clones only, minus some. The sample carries 50,000 or so clones, about nine tenths recorded once. This specimen was peripheral blood, taken after pregnancy. Source of these receptors: a female donor in good health, enrolled as a control in a pregnancy study.

V gene TRBV4-2 combines with J gene TRBJ1-3; D ambiguous. Per the germline V gene, CDR1 is LGHNA and CDR2 is YNFKEQ. V was pared by 1 base and J by 0 bases, with 7 bases between. This CDR3 is built from 15 residues. The CDR3 region is CASSQVEVSGNTIYF. The DNA for the CDR3 is TGTGCCAGCAGCCAAGTAGAGGTCTCTGGAAACACCATATATTTT.

The V call is TRBV2, the J call TRBJ2-7, with a tentative D call TRBD2 (5 bases). The germline V gene has CDR1 SNHLY and CDR2 FYNNEI. The CDR3 runs to 14 residues. The V end lost 11 bases, the J end lost 0 bases, and 17 bases lay between the germline ends. The CDR3 sequence: CASVYSDSSYEQYF. DNA of the CDR3: TGTGCCTCGGTGTACTCGGACTCCTCCTACGAGCAGTACTTC. Full variable domain (rest looked up from reference TRBV2 and TRBJ2-7): EPEVTQTPSHQVTQMGQEVILRCVPISNHLYFYWYRQILGQKVEFLVSFYNNEISEKSEIFDDQFSVERPDGSNFTLKIRSTKLEDSAMYFCASVYSDSSYEQYFGPGTRLTVT.

The chain combines TRBV18 with TRBJ2-2, with 9 nucleotides matching TRBD1. With V trimmed by 4 bases and J by 7 bases, 4 bases remained unmatched. This CDR3 is built from 14 residues. Germline V gives CDR1 KGHSH, CDR2 LQKENI. DNA for the CDR3: TGTGCCAGCTCACTGGACAGGGGTGTCGGGGAGCTGTTTTTT. Translated: CASSLDRGVGELFF.

The rearrangement links TRBV18 to TRBJ1-2, with a tentative D call TRBD1 (6 bases). This CDR3 is 14 amino acids long. Trimming removed 0 bases at V and 5 bases at J, with 10 bases between. The V gene's germline CDR1 is KGHSH and CDR2 LQKENI. CDR3 nucleotides: TGTGCCAGCTCACCACCGACACAGGGTTATGGCTACACCTTC. It translates to CASSPPTQGYGYTF.

This clone has just one count. The rearrangement links TRBV5-1 to TRBJ1-2; possible D gene TRBD1, 6 bases. V was shortened by 4 bases and J by 5 bases, with 18 bases between the two germline ends. The germline V gene encodes CDR1 SGHRS and CDR2 YFSETQ. This CDR3 spans 15 amino acids. The CDR3 protein is CASSNGQTPPYGYTF. DNA of the CDR3: TGCGCCAGCAGCAACGGACAGACTCCTCCGTATGGCTACACCTTC.

The rearrangement uses TRBV12-5 and TRBJ1-3, with a weak D call TRBD1 (5 bases). Germline V CDR1 and CDR2: LGHNT, FRNRAP. V was trimmed by 5 bases and J by 4 bases, leaving 15 bases between them. The CDR3 runs to 15 residues. The CDR3 spells CASGGAAGFGNTIYF. The CDR3 nucleotides are TGTGCTAGTGGTGGGGCGGCGGGGTTCGGAAACACCATATATTTT. Using reference TRBV12-5 and TRBJ1-3 for the parts outside the CDR3, the full variable domain is DARVTQTPRHKVTEMGQEVTMRCQPILGHNTVFWYRQTMMQGLELLAYFRNRAPLDDSGMPKDRFSAEMPDATLATLKIQPSEPRDSAVYFCASGGAAGFGNTIYFGEGSWLTVV.